This T cell receptor (beta chain) was profiled in a study of blood T cell repertoires in COVID-19 (dated by TCRdb to 2020 to 2022). Study-wide context: Samples covering the acute and convalescent phases of COVID-19 were provided by collaborators in the United States, Italy and Spain. The material from the prospective study consisted of cDNA or gDNA derived from T cells, B-cell-depleted T cells, or PBMCs. Deeply sampled blood TCRbeta repertoires from subjects exposed to, actively infected with, or recovered from COVID-19 were included in the dataset. The repertoires were released in a freely available public database meant as a resource for research on the immune response to SARS-CoV-2. Samples were obtained from the ongoing ImmuneRACE study (first 160 participants) and from approximately 1,200 subjects provided by 6 global collaborators. A de-identified subject ID, COVID-19 status, age in years and sex were almost always included in the sample metadata. Where HLA class I and class II types were available, the types were taken from metadata supplied by the sample provider, not from assay-based typing.

Broad study findings and their caveats: Clinical and demographic metadata were provided uncurated, with the amount varying by source and participant.

In the prospective study, participants were about 18 to 100 years old, resided in about two dozen geographic areas of the United States, and were enrolled through a virtual design. In the prospective study, participants were assigned to cohorts based on the clinical history participants reported in a screening survey and a study questionnaire. Exposed participants were defined as having been in contact with someone with a PCR-confirmed or clinician-diagnosed COVID-19 case within 2 weeks of study entry. Each participant in the prospective study had whole blood, serum and a nasopharyngeal or oropharyngeal swab collected by mobile phlebotomists. Participants in the prospective study had the option to provide additional blood draws and questionnaires over a roughly 2-month period. Blood samples from the prospective study were shipped frozen or at room temperature prior to DNA extraction. TCRbeta CDR3 regions were amplified from genomic DNA by means of the immunoSEQ Assay, a bias-controlled multiplex PCR. In the authors' own workflow: The number of nucleated cells in each sample was estimated by amplification of reference gene primers within the assay. Sequence reads were collapsed and filtered to measure the absolute abundance of every unique TCRbeta CDR3 rearrangement. For each sample, productive Simpson clonality was calculated by taking the square root of Simpson's diversity index across productive rearrangements. Held by TCRdb, this immuneACCESS table contains in-frame sequences only and omits some clones. Under half of the omission traces to an unresolved V gene where checked; the cause of the rest is unknown. V, J and clone size are those of that table, while D and trimming were read from the DNA. The sample profile shows a few hundred thousand clones; approximately 81% of them were found once. About 6.2% of the sample is held by the ten biggest clonotypes.

Remarks on this clone: Its antigen is currently not known. There are no base qualities to consult, and no much larger clone falls within one base.

The sequencing sample was made of PBMCs or T cells enriched from blood (not recorded which). This sequence was found in a woman aged 50 to 65 who had been exposed to COVID-19.

The sequence in DNA is TGTGCCACCAGCCTTAGGTGGACAGGGCCCTCAGGGGAGCAGTACTTC. Translated, this is CATSLRWTGPSGEQYF. The chain employs TRBV24-1 and TRBJ2-7; TRBD1 lines up with 8 middle nucleotides. After removal of 7 bases from V and 7 bases from J, the junction retains 17 bases not matched to a gene. According to the germline V gene, CDR1 reads KGHDR and CDR2 reads SFDVKD. The CDR3 holds 16 amino acids from the cysteine to the phenylalanine. The read is trimmed to its CDR3 DNA, 48 bases read in frame from base 1.